This T cell receptor beta chain was recovered during a study of blood T cell repertoires in COVID-19. As processed by the authors: Reference gene primers were amplified, and this amplification served to estimate nucleated cell counts. Repertoires were generated with immunoSEQ multiplex PCR, while TCRdb's copy carries only in-frame clones and drops some. From that table come the V and J calls and clone size; the DNA was used to work out D and trimming. The sample shows about 260,000 clones, 85% to 90% of them seen only once. The CDR3 sequence is 17 residues long. The ends lost 5 bases at V and 2 bases at J; junction bases unmatched: 15. Germline assignment: CDR1 SGHKS and CDR2 YYEKEE (reference sequence).

V gene TRBV5-5 combines with J gene TRBJ2-7, with 8 bases matching TRBD1. Sequences were obtained from peripheral blood. This TCR came from a man aged 18 to 30 with active or convalescent COVID-19. CDR3 amino acids: CASRQAPDRGPAYEQYF. As DNA, the CDR3 is TGTGCCAGCAGACAAGCCCCTGACAGGGGACCAGCCTACGAGCAGTACTTC.